These 31 T cell receptor beta chains originate from one sample sequenced in a study of beta chain features in type 1 diabetes. General study results and limits: Moderately but significantly shorter TCRB CDR3s were found in Type 1 diabetes patients in all four CD4+ subsets.

Antigen specificity for these receptors is unknown. What was sequenced were expressed TCRB transcripts, since all of the isolated RNA had been reverse transcribed. Sequencing was performed with immunoSEQ multiplex PCR; in TCRdb, only in-frame clones are kept and a portion is missing. This table holds a few hundred thousand clones, over 9% found once. The sequenced sample consisted of central memory CD4+ T cells from blood. The receptors derive from a man between 25 and 39 years old with type 1 diabetes.

This rearrangement joins TRBV5-1 to TRBJ2-3, with 10 bases matching TRBD1. The CDR3 loop spans 14 amino acids. V lost 6 bases, J lost 4 bases, and 5 bases stayed unmatched. Germline V gene lookup returns CDR1 SGHRS and CDR2 YFSETQ. This CDR3 is CASTPGQGADTQYF. The CDR3 DNA reads as TGCGCCAGCACCCCCGGACAGGGGGCAGATACGCAGTATTTT.

The chain recombines TRBV6-1 with TRBJ1-2, with 9 bases aligning to TRBD1. There are 14 residues in the CDR3. Germline trimming cut 8 bases from V and 0 bases from J; bases unmatched to any gene: 4. CDR1 is MNHNS and CDR2 is SASEGT in the germline V gene. The CDR3 here is CASQTGGTNYGYTF. DNA of the CDR3: TGTGCCAGCCAGACAGGGGGGACTAACTATGGCTACACCTTC.

The chain employs TRBV28 and TRBJ2-5; D may be TRBD1 or TRBD2 (5 bases each). This CDR3 is 15 amino acids long. V lost 5 bases and J 5 bases, leaving 18 bases between the germline ends. The germline CDR1 and CDR2 sequences are MDHEN and SYDVKM. The CDR3 sequence is CASSPRDPRGETQYF. CDR3 coding DNA: TGTGCCAGCAGTCCCCGGGACCCCCGTGGGGAGACCCAGTACTTC.

A few counts support this clone. The V and J genes are TRBV6-1 and TRBJ2-5; D remains ambiguous. The V gene's germline CDR1 is MNHNS and CDR2 SASEGT. The CDR3 spans 15 residues. V was pared by 3 bases and J by 4 bases, with 15 bases between. CDR3 nucleotide sequence: TGTGCCAGCAGTGAGGTGCAGGCGGCTCGAGAGACCCAGTACTTC. Amino acid sequence: CASSEVQAARETQYF.

This clone has more than one count but fewer than ten. As DNA, the CDR3 is TGTGCCAGCAGTCCGCCCCAAAGCACAGATACGCAGTATTTT. This codes for CASSPPQSTDTQYF. This chain connects TRBV28 to TRBJ2-3; D gene uncertain. Germline loops: CDR1 MDHEN, CDR2 SYDVKM. Trimming removed 5 bases from V and 0 bases from J, with 9 bases in between. This CDR3 spans 14 amino acids.

This clone came up a few times. This sequence joins TRBV18 and TRBJ2-3, with TRBD2 matching over 9 bases. The V gene's germline CDR1 is KGHSH and CDR2 LQKENI. The V and J ends lost 3 bases and 4 bases, in that order; junction bases with no gene match: 2. CDR3 length: 14 amino acids. This CDR3 is CASSPGLASDTQYF. The DNA for the CDR3 is TGTGCCAGCTCACCGGGACTAGCCTCAGATACGCAGTATTTT.

The rearrangement uses TRBV9 and TRBJ2-2; 14 bases are shared with TRBD2. After removal of 3 bases from V and 7 bases from J, the junction contained 14 bases not matched to a gene. The CDR3 is made up of 19 amino acids. Germline V lookup: CDR1 SGDLS, CDR2 YYNGEE. This CDR3 reads CASSATVPGLAGDVGELFF. The CDR3 bases are TGTGCCAGCAGCGCCACTGTCCCGGGACTAGCGGGAGACGTCGGGGAGCTGTTTTTT.

V usage is TRBV7-3 and J usage is TRBJ2-3; 11 nucleotides align to TRBD2. After removal of 2 bases from V and 3 bases from J, the junction contained 7 bases not matched to a gene. The CDR3 loop spans 17 amino acids. The germline CDR1 and CDR2 sequences are SGHTA and FQGTGA. This CDR3 is CASSLEVAGGPTDTQYF. The CDR3 DNA is TGTGCCAGCAGCTTAGAGGTAGCGGGAGGGCCGACAGATACGCAGTATTTT.

Many counts were recorded for this clone. The J gene is TRBJ2-3, the V gene TRBV4-3; a possible D gene is TRBD2 (6 bases). CDR3 size: 14 residues. Trimming shortened V by 0 bases and J by 6 bases, and 10 bases separated the two germline ends. Germline CDR1 reads LGHNA; CDR2 reads YSLEER. CDR3 loop: CASSQDRERDTQYF. The CDR3 DNA is TGCGCCAGCAGCCAAGACCGGGAGAGGGATACGCAGTATTTT.

This clone was observed many times. J is TRBJ2-7 and V is TRBV6-6, with unresolved D. This CDR3 comprises 13 residues. The V end lost 8 bases, the J end lost 1 base, and 12 bases lay between the germline ends. Germline values: CDR1 MNHNY, CDR2 SVGAGI (reference sequence). This chain's CDR3 is CASAGQPSYEQYF. DNA for the CDR3: TGTGCCAGCGCTGGTCAGCCGTCCTACGAGCAGTACTTC.

This clone has more than one count but fewer than ten. V usage is TRBV6-5 and J usage is TRBJ1-5; D call uncertain. This CDR3 comprises 13 residues. Germline loops: CDR1 MNHEY, CDR2 SVGAGI. Deletions cut 0 bases from V and 5 bases from J, with 5 bases between. CDR3 nucleotide sequence: TGTGCCAGCAGTTACTCTGCGTATCAGCCCCAGCATTTT. As protein: CASSYSAYQPQHF.

There are a few counts of this clone. A read error is the likely source, as a far larger clone sits one nucleotide away. The same CDR3 arises from other DNA sequences in this sample as well. The rearrangement links TRBV7-2 to TRBJ1-2; 7 positions agree with TRBD1. V lost 5 bases and J lost 5; bases outside the gene matches: 11. There are 15 residues in the CDR3. Germline V CDR1 and CDR2: SGHTA, FQGNSA. CDR3 sequence: CASSQFTGEGYGYTF. The DNA of the CDR3 is TGTGCCAGCAGCCAATTCACAGGGGAAGGGTATGGCTACACCTTC. The full variable domain, with the rest looked up from reference TRBV7-2 and TRBJ1-2, is GAGVSQSPSNKVTEKGKDVELRCDPISGHTALYWYRQSLGQGLEFLIYFQGNSAPDKSGLPSDRFSAERTGGSVSTLTIQRTQQEDSAVYLCASSQFTGEGYGYTFGSGTRLTVV.

V gene TRBV6-1 combines with J gene TRBJ2-3; 12 bases fit TRBD2. The CDR3 loop spans 15 amino acids. After removal of 6 bases from V and 4 bases from J, the junction contained 5 bases not matched to a gene. Germline V gene lookup returns CDR1 MNHNS and CDR2 SASEGT. CDR3 bases: TGTGCCAGCAGCCGGACTAGCGGGACGGCAGATACGCAGTATTTT. This gives the protein CASSRTSGTADTQYF.

The chain recombines TRBV28 with TRBJ2-5; D unclear. The end of the DNA aligns better with TRBJ2-7, so the J call may be wrong. The germline V gene encodes CDR1 MDHEN and CDR2 SYDVKM. CDR3 size: 11 residues. Written as DNA, the CDR3 is TGTGCCAGCAGAGTAACCTACGAGCAGTACTTC. Amino acid sequence: CASRVTYEQYF.

This clone was seen only a few times. The J gene is TRBJ2-5, the V gene TRBV25-1, with 11 positions matching TRBD1. Near its end, the DNA agrees better with TRBJ2-7, so the J call may be wrong. Germline V gene data show CDR1 as MGHDK and CDR2 as SYGVNS. The CDR3 is made up of 15 amino acids. DNA for the CDR3: TGTGCCAGCAGTTCTTGGACAGGGGGCAGTGGCGAGCAGTACTTC. Translating gives CASSSWTGGSGEQYF.

The chain joins TRBV30 to TRBJ2-1, with D uncertain. This CDR3 region has 11 residues. V lost 5 bases to trimming and J lost 2 bases, with 4 bases between them. Germline CDR1 GTSNPN, CDR2 SVGIG (reference sequence). As DNA, the CDR3 is TGTGCCTGGGAGGCCTACAATGAGCAGTTCTTC. It is translated as CAWEAYNEQFF.

This rearrangement joins TRBV10-3 to TRBJ1-2; the match to TRBD1 covers 8 bases. The junction had 12 bases not matched to a gene; V was cut back by 11 bases and J by 4 bases. The CDR3 runs to 14 residues. Germline CDR1 is ENHRY and CDR2 is SYGVKD. As DNA, the CDR3 is TGTGCCTCAACCCCGGGACAGGACTCCTATGGCTACACCTTC. Its protein is CASTPGQDSYGYTF.

This clone showed up just a few times. The chain couples TRBV5-4 to TRBJ2-7, with D perhaps being TRBD1 or TRBD2 (5 bases each). The CDR3 is 15 amino acids. CDR1 and CDR2 (germline): SGHNT, YYREEE (reference sequence). V was clipped by 4 bases and J by 2 bases, with 16 bases between them. CDR3 in DNA: TGTGCCAGCAGCCCCGGGACGCAAGTCCCCTACGAGCAGTACTTC. It yields the protein CASSPGTQVPYEQYF.

This clone was recorded a few times. For the CDR3, the DNA is TGTGCCAGCAGCTTGTACAGCGGGAGTTCGAAGACCCAGTACTTC. Translated, it gives CASSLYSGSSKTQYF. V gene TRBV5-4 combines with J gene TRBJ2-5; TRBD2 matches at 8 bases. Germline V CDR1 and CDR2: SGHNT, YYREEE (reference sequence). The trim removed 1 base at V and 6 bases at J, leaving 8 bases unmatched. The CDR3 covers 15 residues.

J is TRBJ2-3 and V is TRBV19; D is unclear. The length of the CDR3 is 13 residues. Germline loops: CDR1 LNHDA, CDR2 SQIVND (reference sequence). Trimming left V 3 bases short and J 2 bases short, with 6 bases between. CDR3 DNA sequence: TGTGCCAGTAGTATCCGATACACAGATACGCAGTATTTT. Translating gives CASSIRYTDTQYF.

This clone was picked up a small number of times. This chain's CDR3 is CASSPGQGAGTEAFF. CDR3 sequence (DNA): TGTGCCAGCAGCCCCGGACAGGGGGCCGGCACTGAAGCTTTCTTT. The V gene is TRBV11-3, the J gene TRBJ1-1, with TRBD1 matching over 11 bases. This CDR3 is built from 15 residues. Germline V CDR1 and CDR2: SGHNT, YENEEA. After removal of 5 bases from V and 4 bases from J, the junction contained 6 bases not matched to a gene.

There are a few counts of this clone. The chain uses TRBV7-8 and TRBJ2-1; D is unresolved. V lost 5 bases, J lost 7 bases, and 18 bases lay in between. CDR1 is SGHVS and CDR2 is FQNEAQ in the germline V gene. This CDR3 comprises 15 residues. The CDR3 DNA follows: TGTGCCAGCAGCCTGGGTAACCAACAACGGAATGAGCAGTTCTTC. Translated, it gives CASSLGNQQRNEQFF. The full variable domain, in which reference TRBV7-8 and TRBJ2-1 provide the parts outside the CDR3, is GAGVSQSPRYKVAKRGQDVALRCDPISGHVSLFWYQQALGQGPEFLTYFQNEAQLDKSGLPSDRFFAERPEGSVSTLKIQRTQQEDSAVYLCASSLGNQQRNEQFFGPGTRLTVL.

A remark on this clone: This may arise from a read error, as a much more abundant clone is one base away. The rearrangement joins TRBV10-3 to TRBJ2-4, with TRBD2 matching over 7 bases. Germline trimming cut 7 bases from V and 2 bases from J; bases unmatched to any gene: 5. CDR1 ENHRY and CDR2 SYGVKD come from the germline V gene. The CDR3 extends over 14 amino acids. This CDR3 reads CAITVGGTKNIQYF. DNA of the CDR3: TGTGCCATCACGGTGGGGGGGACCAAAAACATTCAGTACTTC.

The rearrangement joins TRBV7-9 to TRBJ1-4, with 7 positions matching TRBD1. Germline trimming cut 5 bases from V and 0 bases from J; bases unmatched to any gene: 6. This CDR3 spans 16 amino acids. Germline loops: CDR1 SEHNR, CDR2 FQNEAQ (reference sequence). CDR3 in DNA: TGTGCCAGCAGCCCCCGGGACAGCGCAACTAATGAAAAACTGTTTTTT. This gives the protein CASSPRDSATNEKLFF.

The rearrangement links TRBV19 to TRBJ2-1; D remains ambiguous. V lost 5 bases to trimming and J lost 7 bases, with 33 bases between them. The CDR3 spans 20 residues. Germline-derived CDR1 and CDR2 are LNHDA and SQIVND (reference sequence). The CDR3 spells CASSRVYSGQPSGSVNEQFF. The CDR3 DNA sequence: TGTGCCAGTAGTCGTGTCTACAGTGGGCAGCCATCCGGGTCGGTGAATGAGCAGTTCTTC.

This clone was recorded at least ten times. The rearrangement joins TRBV6-1 to TRBJ2-6; D gene uncertain. Looked up from germline, CDR1 is MNHNS and CDR2 is SASEGT. V shed 6 bases and J shed 4 bases, with 10 bases lying between them. The CDR3 spans 14 residues. Written as DNA, the CDR3 is TGTGCCAGCAGGACCTCCGACGGGGCCAACGTCCTGACTTTC. Protein: CASRTSDGANVLTF.

The chain employs TRBV6-5 and TRBJ2-3; D perhaps matches TRBD1 (7 bases). Germline lookup yields CDR1 MNHEY and CDR2 SVGAGI. The CDR3 spans 14 residues. The ends were cut back, 10 bases at V and 2 bases at J, with 16 bases in the middle. The CDR3 loop is CAILEGANTDTQYF. The DNA of the CDR3 is TGTGCCATCTTGGAGGGGGCGAACACAGATACGCAGTATTTT.

Only a few counts were recorded for this clone. V is TRBV5-1 and J is TRBJ2-3; D unresolved. Trimming took off 0 bases at V and 4 bases at J, with 6 bases between the two ends. Per the germline V gene, CDR1 is SGHRS and CDR2 is YFSETQ. The CDR3 is 13 residues long. The CDR3 coding sequence is TGCGCCAGCAGCTTGGGAGCAGCAGATACGCAGTATTTT. Its translation: CASSLGAADTQYF. Variable domain in full (rest from reference TRBV5-1 and TRBJ2-3): KAGVTQTPRYLIKTRGQQVTLSCSPISGHRSVSWYQQTPGQGLQFLFEYFSETQRNKGNFPGRFSGRQFSNSRSEMNVSTLELGDSALYLCASSLGAADTQYFGPGTRLTVL.

This clone showed up just a few times. The rearrangement uses TRBV6-5 and TRBJ2-3, with D perhaps TRBD2 (5 bases). The germline V and J ends were trimmed by 6 bases and 5 bases, with 15 bases remaining between them. Germline CDR1 reads MNHEY; CDR2 reads SVGAGI. The CDR3 totals 14 residues. CDR3 DNA sequence: TGTGCCAGCAGGAGACTAAAGGGTGAAGATACGCAGTATTTT. Protein sequence: CASRRLKGEDTQYF.

This clone showed up just a few times. The chain has TRBV6-6 and TRBJ2-5; D is ambiguous. The V end was cut by 2 bases, the J end by 5 bases, with 3 bases between. The V gene's germline CDR1 is MNHNY and CDR2 SVGAGI (reference sequence). There are 11 residues in the CDR3. DNA for the CDR3: TGTGCCAGCAGTTACGATGAGACCCAGTACTTC. The encoded protein is CASSYDETQYF.

The chain recombines TRBV19 with TRBJ2-5, with 14 bases aligning to TRBD2. V lost 6 bases, J lost 5 bases, and 11 bases stayed unmatched. The CDR3 totals 17 residues. Germline V gene sequence: CDR1 LNHDA, CDR2 SQIVND (reference sequence). CDR3 nucleotide sequence: TGTGCCAGTAGCGAATTGGGACTAGCGGGAGTCGGGGAGACCCAGTACTTC. The encoded protein is CASSELGLAGVGETQYF.